This T cell receptor (beta chain) originates from a study of response to subunit inactivated influenza vaccine. TCRdb reprocessed the RT-PCR reads via MiXCR and lists one record per CDR3 protein. The table includes around 490,000 distinct CDR3 sequences, 7.6% detected once. Source: PBMCs from blood, taken less than 30 months after vaccination. The source is a man aged 50 to 75 who received an inactivated influenza vaccine.

DNA of the CDR3: TGTGCCAGCAGCCCACTCTCCAGCAGTTTATATCAGGATACGCAGTATTTT. Encoded protein: CASSPLSSSLYQDTQYF. J is TRBJ2-3 and V is TRBV27; D gene uncertain. Trimming took 6 bases from V and 6 from J, leaving 25 bases between them. Germline CDR1 is MNHEY and CDR2 is SMNVEV (reference sequence). The CDR3 consists of 17 residues.